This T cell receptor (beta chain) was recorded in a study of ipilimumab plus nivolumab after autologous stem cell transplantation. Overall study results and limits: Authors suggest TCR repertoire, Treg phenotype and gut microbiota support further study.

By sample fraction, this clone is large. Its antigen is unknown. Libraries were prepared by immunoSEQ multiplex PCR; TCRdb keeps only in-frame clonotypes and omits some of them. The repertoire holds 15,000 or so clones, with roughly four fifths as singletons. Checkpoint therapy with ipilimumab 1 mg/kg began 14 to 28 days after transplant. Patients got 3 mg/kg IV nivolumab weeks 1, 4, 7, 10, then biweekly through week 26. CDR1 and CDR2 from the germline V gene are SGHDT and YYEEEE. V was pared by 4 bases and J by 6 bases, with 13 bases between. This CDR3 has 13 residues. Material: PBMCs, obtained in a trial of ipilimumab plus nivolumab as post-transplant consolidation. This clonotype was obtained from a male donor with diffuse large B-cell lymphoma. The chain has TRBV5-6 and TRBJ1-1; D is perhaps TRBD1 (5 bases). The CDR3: CASSRTGTPEAFF. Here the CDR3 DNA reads TGTGCCAGCAGCAGAACCGGGACCCCTGAAGCTTTCTTT. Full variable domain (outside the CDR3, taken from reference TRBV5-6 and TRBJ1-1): DAGVTQSPTHLIKTRGQQVTLRCSPKSGHDTVSWYQQALGQGPQFIFQYYEEEERQRGNFPDRFSGHQFPNYSSELNVNALLLGDSALYLCASSRTGTPEAFFGQGTRLTVV.